One sample yielded the 26 T cell receptor beta chains listed below, sequenced in a study of CD8+ T cells in alopecia areata. The treatment is: oral pan-JAK inhibitor, 5-10 mg twice daily. TCR sequencing used cDNA made by reverse transcription of extracted RNA. Only in-frame clones appear in the TCRdb table, and some are missing; sequencing was by immunoSEQ multiplex PCR. The data show about 260,000 clones, 60% seen once. Sample: CD4+ T cells sorted from blood, taken around week 54, from a patient treated with tofacitinib. The receptor set was obtained from a human donor with alopecia areata.

CDR3 in DNA: TGTGCCAGCACAGGACAGTTTGGCTACACCTTC. It specifies CASTGQFGYTF. This chain connects TRBV25-1 to TRBJ1-2; the D gene is possibly TRBD1 (6 bases). Germline lookup yields CDR1 MGHDK and CDR2 SYGVNS. Trimming left V 7 bases short and J 7 bases short, with 10 bases between. This CDR3 contains 11 residues.

The genes are TRBV27 and TRBJ2-5; D is unclear. Per germline, CDR1 MNHEY and CDR2 SMNVEV (reference sequence). V was clipped by 3 bases and J by 5 bases, with 10 bases between them. CDR3 length equals 13 residues. The CDR3 loop reads CASSFSGPETQYF. The CDR3, as DNA: TGTGCCAGCAGTTTCTCGGGTCCGGAGACCCAGTACTTC.

This sequence joins TRBV20-1 and TRBJ1-1; TRBD1 is a possible D gene (5 bases). Germline CDR1 is DFQATT and CDR2 is SNEGSKA (reference sequence). Trimming shortened V by 3 bases and J by 11 bases, and 10 bases separated the two germline ends. The CDR3 consists of 10 residues. CDR3 coding DNA: TGCAGTGCTAGCAGGGTCTGGGCTTTCTTT. It is translated as CSASRVWAFF.

This chain joins TRBV30 and TRBJ1-1; D may be TRBD1 (5 bases). Trimming took 4 bases from V and 1 from J, leaving 19 bases between them. The CDR3 sequence is 16 residues long. The germline V gene encodes CDR1 GTSNPN and CDR2 SVGIG (reference sequence). The CDR3 DNA reads TGTGCCTGGACCCGGGGCAGTTGGGTAGGGAACACTGAAGCTTTCTTT. As protein: CAWTRGSWVGNTEAFF.

This clone appeared a few times. The CDR3 spells CASRVQGISYEQYF. Written as DNA, the CDR3 is TGTGCCAGCAGGGTACAGGGGATCTCCTACGAGCAGTACTTC. The genes are TRBV2 and TRBJ2-7; 7 bases align to TRBD1. In germline, CDR1 is SNHLY, CDR2 FYNNEI. The trim removed 6 bases at V and 0 bases at J, leaving 5 bases unmatched. This CDR3 is built from 14 residues.

This clone has just one count. The V gene is TRBV6-5, the J gene TRBJ2-2; either TRBD1 or TRBD2 may supply D (5 bases each). CDR1 MNHEY and CDR2 SVGAGI come from the germline V gene. This CDR3 spans 14 amino acids. Trimming shortened V by 6 bases and J by 5 bases, and 13 bases separated the two germline ends. DNA of the CDR3: TGTGCCAGCAGCCGTACATGGGGGACCGGGGAGCTGTTTTTT. This sequence encodes CASSRTWGTGELFF.

V gene TRBV29-1 combines with J gene TRBJ1-4, with 10 bases aligning to TRBD1. This CDR3 has 13 amino acids. The V gene end was trimmed by 6 bases and the J gene end by 7 bases; junction bases not matched to a gene: 5. Germline CDR1 and CDR2: SQVTM and ANQGSEA. The CDR3 sequence: CSVGDRGSEKLFF. For the CDR3, the DNA is TGCAGCGTCGGGGACAGGGGTAGTGAAAAACTGTTTTTT.

This chain uses TRBV6-1 with TRBJ2-1; 7 nucleotides line up with TRBD1. Germline CDR1 MNHNS, CDR2 SASEGT. The CDR3 runs to 17 residues. Trimming took 1 base from V and 9 from J; bases not matched to a gene: 15. As DNA, the CDR3 is TGTGCCAGCAGTGAAGTGTTATTTGGGACAGCGCATACTGAGCAGTTCTTC. Translated, it gives CASSEVLFGTAHTEQFF.

In this sample, this clone turned up once. The V gene is TRBV18, the J gene TRBJ2-7; 7 bases are a match to TRBD1. CDR3 length: 17 residues. The germline V gene has CDR1 KGHSH and CDR2 LQKENI. V dropped 0 bases and J dropped 2; count of bases not matched to a gene: 10. This CDR3 reads CASSPPGHRGKTYEQYF. The CDR3 coding sequence is TGTGCCAGCTCACCACCCGGACACAGGGGAAAGACCTACGAGCAGTACTTC.

This chain uses TRBV10-3 with TRBJ2-5; the match to TRBD2 covers 12 bases. Germline loops: CDR1 ENHRY, CDR2 SYGVKD. The length of the CDR3 is 15 residues. The V segment lost 6 bases and the J segment 1 base; nucleotides outside the gene matches: 3. CDR3 bases: TGTGCCATCAGCGGACTAGCGGGGTCCCAAGAGACCCAGTACTTC. This encodes CAISGLAGSQETQYF.

The table lists this clone with a few counts. As DNA, the CDR3 is TGCGCCAGCAGTCAATCGGAGCCCTACGAGCAGTACTTC. Encoded protein: CASSQSEPYEQYF. The chain combines TRBV23-1 with TRBJ2-7; D gene unclear. TRBV23-1 is recorded as an ORF, its role being uncertain. CDR3 length equals 13 residues. The V end was cut by 0 bases, the J end by 2 bases, with 5 bases between.

The chain carries TRBV2 and TRBJ1-5; D is ambiguous. Trimming removed 4 bases from V and 0 bases from J, with 7 bases in between. This CDR3 is 14 amino acids long. Germline V CDR1 and CDR2: SNHLY, FYNNEI. CDR3: CASSVRVSNQPQHF. As DNA, the CDR3 is TGTGCCAGCAGTGTGAGGGTTAGCAATCAGCCCCAGCATTTT.

The rearrangement links TRBV29-1 to TRBJ2-7; D is unclear. Germline CDR1 reads SQVTM; CDR2 reads ANQGSEA. The CDR3 runs to 12 residues. The V gene lost 7 bases and the J gene lost 2 bases, with 12 bases spanning the gap. The CDR3, as DNA: TGCAGCGCCAAAACCGGAACCTACGAGCAGTACTTC. Amino acid sequence: CSAKTGTYEQYF.

The chain joins TRBV30 to TRBJ2-2, with unresolved D. V was clipped by 1 base and J by 4 bases, with 7 bases between them. CDR3 length: 13 residues. In germline, CDR1 is GTSNPN, CDR2 SVGIG (reference sequence). CDR3 sequence (DNA): TGTGCCTGGAGTGGACCATTCACCGGGGAGCTGTTTTTT. The encoded protein is CAWSGPFTGELFF.

The chain employs TRBV2 and TRBJ1-1; D gene uncertain. Between the trimmed V and J ends, which lost 3 bases and 4 bases, there was a span of 15 bases. The CDR3 sequence is 15 residues long. Germline CDR1 and CDR2: SNHLY and FYNNEI. The CDR3 DNA reads as TGTGCCAGCAGTGAGATCGGCGGGGTTGGCACTGAAGCTTTCTTT. Its translation is CASSEIGGVGTEAFF.

The chain has TRBV2 and TRBJ2-1; a weak D match, TRBD2 (6 bases). Trimming shortened V by 6 bases and J by 4 bases, and 16 bases separated the two germline ends. This CDR3 has 15 amino acids. The germline V gene encodes CDR1 SNHLY and CDR2 FYNNEI. For the CDR3, the DNA is TGTGCCAGCAGCCTTTGGCGGGGAACTTACAATGAGCAGTTCTTC. This sequence encodes CASSLWRGTYNEQFF. Filled out from reference TRBV2 and TRBJ2-1, the complete variable domain reads EPEVTQTPSHQVTQMGQEVILRCVPISNHLYFYWYRQILGQKVEFLVSFYNNEISEKSEIFDDQFSVERPDGSNFTLKIRSTKLEDSAMYFCASSLWRGTYNEQFFGPGTRLTVL.

This clone was counted a few times. This chain uses TRBV29-1 with TRBJ2-1; 9 nucleotides align to TRBD1. The ends lost 6 bases at V and 8 bases at J; junction bases unmatched: 8. The CDR3 sequence is 13 residues long. The germline V gene has CDR1 SQVTM and CDR2 ANQGSEA. The CDR3: CSVSTGGWDEQFF. The CDR3 DNA reads TGCAGCGTCTCGACAGGGGGGTGGGATGAGCAGTTCTTC.

The chain has TRBV2 and TRBJ2-7, with 9 positions matching TRBD1. CDR1 SNHLY and CDR2 FYNNEI come from the germline V gene. J lost 4 bases, V lost 6 bases, and 7 bases had no gene match. The CDR3 loop spans 14 amino acids. The CDR3 loop is CASRQGQGYYEQYF. DNA for the CDR3: TGTGCCAGCAGGCAGGGACAGGGCTATTACGAGCAGTACTTC. Full variable domain (missing parts from reference TRBV2 and TRBJ2-7): EPEVTQTPSHQVTQMGQEVILRCVPISNHLYFYWYRQILGQKVEFLVSFYNNEISEKSEIFDDQFSVERPDGSNFTLKIRSTKLEDSAMYFCASRQGQGYYEQYFGPGTRLTVT.

This clone was recorded only once. The chain joins TRBV7-6 to TRBJ2-7; TRBD1 might be the D (6 bases). The V and J ends lost 0 bases and 4 bases respectively, with 10 bases between them. The germline V gene encodes CDR1 SGHVS and CDR2 FNYEAQ. The CDR3 contains 14 residues. The CDR3 spells CASSLADQGYEQYF. For the CDR3, the DNA is TGTGCCAGCAGCTTAGCCGACCAGGGGTACGAGCAGTACTTC.

The table lists this clone with a few counts. The chain couples TRBV5-1 to TRBJ1-4; no clear D. This CDR3 comprises 14 residues. Germline CDR1 reads SGHRS; CDR2 reads YFSETQ. Trimming shortened V by 5 bases and J by 0 bases, and 8 bases separated the two germline ends. CDR3 protein: CASSPDPTNEKLFF. The CDR3 DNA reads as TGCGCCAGCAGTCCGGATCCAACTAATGAAAAACTGTTTTTT.

This clone was observed a single time. This chain uses TRBV15 with TRBJ2-5; D perhaps matches TRBD1 (5 bases). Germline CDR1 reads LNHNV; CDR2 reads YYDKDF (reference sequence). This CDR3 region has 14 residues. The V and J ends lost 0 bases and 5 bases respectively, with 10 bases between them. CDR3 in DNA: TGTGCCACCAGCAGAGAAGGGGCTTGGGAGACCCAGTACTTC. Its translation is CATSREGAWETQYF.

The chain is built from TRBV30 and TRBJ1-4; perhaps TRBD1 as D (6 bases). The V gene lost 1 base and the J gene lost 6 bases, with 12 bases spanning the gap. The CDR3 is 14 amino acids. Germline V lookup: CDR1 GTSNPN, CDR2 SVGIG (reference sequence). This CDR3 is CAWSAGQGYEKLFF. CDR3 DNA: TGTGCCTGGAGTGCTGGTCAGGGGTATGAAAAACTGTTTTTT.

This clone was detected a few times. The chain uses TRBV10-3 and TRBJ2-5; D may match TRBD1 or TRBD2 (5 bases each). Germline CDR1 ENHRY, CDR2 SYGVKD. V lost 10 bases to trimming and J lost 5 bases, with 17 bases between them. CDR3 length: 13 residues. CDR3 protein: CATQGEFGETQYF. The CDR3 DNA is TGTGCCACCCAAGGGGAGTTTGGCGAGACCCAGTACTTC.

For this clone: The junction shows a germline mismatch at one end, possibly a read error. V gene TRBV4-1 combines with J gene TRBJ2-7; D is unclear. The CDR3 is made up of 10 amino acids. Germline V gene data show CDR1 as MGHRA and CDR2 as YSYEKL. CDR3 protein: CTRHLHEQYF. CDR3 in DNA: TGTACCAGACACCTCCACGAGCAGTACTTC.

The chain recombines TRBV6-1 with TRBJ2-3; D not certain. V lost 2 bases to trimming and J lost 8 bases, with 17 bases between them. Germline V gene data show CDR1 as MNHNS and CDR2 as SASEGT. The CDR3 has 15 amino acids. In DNA, the CDR3 is TGTGCCAGCAGTGAACGACCGGCCCAGATGGGTACGCAGTATTTT. It yields the protein CASSERPAQMGTQYF.

The chain links TRBV30 to TRBJ1-1; D is perhaps TRBD1 (5 bases). V dropped 0 bases and J dropped 5 bases, with 13 bases sitting between them. The germline CDR1 and CDR2 sequences are GTSNPN and SVGIG (reference sequence). CDR3 length equals 14 residues. The DNA of the CDR3 is TGTGCCTGGAGTGTACGAAGTGGGGGAACTGAAGCTTTCTTT. Translation: CAWSVRSGGTEAFF.